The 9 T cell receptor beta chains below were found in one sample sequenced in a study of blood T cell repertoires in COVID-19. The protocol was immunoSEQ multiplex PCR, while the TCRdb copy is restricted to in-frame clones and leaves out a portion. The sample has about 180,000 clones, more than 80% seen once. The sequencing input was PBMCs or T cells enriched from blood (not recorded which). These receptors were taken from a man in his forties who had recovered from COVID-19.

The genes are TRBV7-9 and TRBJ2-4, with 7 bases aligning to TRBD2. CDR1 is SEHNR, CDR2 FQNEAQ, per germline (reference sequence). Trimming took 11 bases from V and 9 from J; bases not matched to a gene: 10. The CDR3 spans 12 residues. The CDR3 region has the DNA TGTGCCTGGGGGGGGAAACTCGGCATTCAGTACTTC. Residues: CAWGGKLGIQYF.

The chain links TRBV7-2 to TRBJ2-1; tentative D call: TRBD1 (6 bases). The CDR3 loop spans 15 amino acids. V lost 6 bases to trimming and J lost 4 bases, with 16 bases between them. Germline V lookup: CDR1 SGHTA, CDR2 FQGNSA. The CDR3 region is CASSFRDTPYNEQFF. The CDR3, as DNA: TGTGCCAGCAGTTTCCGGGACACCCCTTACAATGAGCAGTTCTTC.

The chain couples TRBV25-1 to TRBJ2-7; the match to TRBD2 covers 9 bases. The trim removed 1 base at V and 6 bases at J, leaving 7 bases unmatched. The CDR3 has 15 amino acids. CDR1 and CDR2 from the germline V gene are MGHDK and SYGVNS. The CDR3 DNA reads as TGTGCCAGCAGTGAATCTAGCGGGGCCTCCGGCGAGCAGTACTTC. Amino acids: CASSESSGASGEQYF.

CDR3 sequence (DNA): TGTGCCAGCAGCGTAGATTCCGGGGTCGCCTACGAGCAGTACTTC. Its translation is CASSVDSGVAYEQYF. J is TRBJ2-7 and V is TRBV9; D might be TRBD2 (5 bases). Germline lookup yields CDR1 SGDLS and CDR2 YYNGEE. This CDR3 region has 15 residues. With 0 bases removed from V and 2 bases from J, the gap between germline ends came to 12 bases.

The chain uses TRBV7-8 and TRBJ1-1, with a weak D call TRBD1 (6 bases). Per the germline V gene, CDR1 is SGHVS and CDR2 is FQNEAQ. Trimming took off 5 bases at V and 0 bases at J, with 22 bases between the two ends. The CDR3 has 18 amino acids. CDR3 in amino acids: CASSLRGGGWGLNTEAFF. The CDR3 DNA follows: TGTGCCAGCAGCCTAAGGGGGGGAGGATGGGGCCTGAACACTGAAGCTTTCTTT.

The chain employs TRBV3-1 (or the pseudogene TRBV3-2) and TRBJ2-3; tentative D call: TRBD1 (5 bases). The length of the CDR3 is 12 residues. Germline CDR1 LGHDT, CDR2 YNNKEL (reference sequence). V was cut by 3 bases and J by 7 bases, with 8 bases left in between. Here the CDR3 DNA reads TGTGCCAGCAGCCAGACAGAGAATACGCAGTATTTT. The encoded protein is CASSQTENTQYF.

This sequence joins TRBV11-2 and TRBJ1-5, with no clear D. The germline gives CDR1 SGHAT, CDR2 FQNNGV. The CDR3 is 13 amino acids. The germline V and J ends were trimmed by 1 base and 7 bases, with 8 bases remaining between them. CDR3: CASSLGREQPQHF. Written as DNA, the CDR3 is TGTGCCAGCAGCTTAGGCCGGGAACAGCCCCAGCATTTT.

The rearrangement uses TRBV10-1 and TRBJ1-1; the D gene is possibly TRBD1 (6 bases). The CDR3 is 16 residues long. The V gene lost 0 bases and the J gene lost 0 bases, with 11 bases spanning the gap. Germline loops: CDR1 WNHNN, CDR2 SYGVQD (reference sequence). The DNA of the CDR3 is TGCGCCAGCAGTGAGTCGAAAACAGGGATGAACACTGAAGCTTTCTTT. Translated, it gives CASSESKTGMNTEAFF.

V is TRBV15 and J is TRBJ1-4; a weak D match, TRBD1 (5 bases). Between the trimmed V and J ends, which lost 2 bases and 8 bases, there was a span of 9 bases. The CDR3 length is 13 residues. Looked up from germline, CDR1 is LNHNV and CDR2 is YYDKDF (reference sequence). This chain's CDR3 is CATSRRQIEKLFF. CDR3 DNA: TGTGCCACCAGCAGAAGACAGATCGAAAAACTGTTTTTT.